This TCR beta chain was recorded in a study of CD8+ T cells in alopecia areata (dated by TCRdb to 2016 to 2018). Describing the broader study: Treated patients were enrolled in an open-label pilot trial of oral tofacitinib at 5 to 10 mg twice daily for moderate-to-severe alopecia areata. Scalp clonality was compared among normal scalp (n=4), patchy alopecia areata scalp (n=8), and alopecia totalis/universalis scalp (n=8). Patients received tofacitinib for 6 to 18 months and were then followed off drug for 6 months to check for delayed response and recurrence. TCRbeta CDR3 regions were amplified by immunoSEQ multiplex PCR with 35 Vbeta forward and 13 Jbeta reverse primers. RNA was extracted with the PAXgene miRNA kit for fixed scalp, the miRNeasy kit for PBMCs, and the RNeasy kit for mouse skin. In humans, TCRbeta sequencing was performed on scalp tissue and on sorted CD4+ and CD8+ peripheral blood T cells from healthy controls and from patients with patchy or totalis/universalis alopecia areata. Patients on tofacitinib were biopsied at baseline and after 4 and 24 weeks of treatment, and several of the patients also had a later scalp biopsy. To study T cell clonal expansion in alopecia areata, the researchers applied high-throughput TCRbeta sequencing to both the C3H/HeJ mouse model and human patients. Findings and caveats that apply to the study as a whole: Shared TCR sequences between patients were less evident than in mice, which may be partly attributable to HLA diversity in the patient population. Compared with normal scalp, lesional scalp, particularly in alopecia totalis/universalis, had higher clonality and more expanded CD8+ clones, which suggests antigenic drive. Resident alphabeta T cells in normal human skin are also sequenced, complicating scalp TCR repertoire analysis, unlike mouse skin dominated by gammadelta T cells.

Receptor amplification or capture employed the immunoSEQ multiplex PCR assay. RNA was extracted from all samples and reverse transcribed into cDNA as template for TCR sequencing. SuperScript III was used for first-strand cDNA synthesis, primed with a 2:1 mix of oligo-dT and random hexamers. Amplification bias was assessed with a synthetic immune receptor repertoire, and residual bias was removed computationally. The study's own analysis went as follows. Raw reads were preprocessed to remove errors, and CDR3 was defined by IMGT conventions from the conserved cysteine to phenylalanine. Clonality was calculated as 1 minus Shannon entropy normalized by log2 of the number of productive unique TCRs. Scalp TCRbeta sequences were cross-referenced with sorted blood CD4 and CD8 repertoires so that the CD4 or CD8 identity of scalp clones could be inferred. TCRdb obtained this table from immuneACCESS and retained in-frame rearrangements with V and J assigned. These tables miss some clones; where compared with another copy, unresolved V genes account for less than half of the shortfall, and the remainder is unexplained. That table supplies the V and J calls and clone size; D and trimming were determined from the DNA. Present in this sample are fewer than 150,000 clones, around 60% of which were seen just once. The top ten hold 4.5% of the sample.

The CDR3 runs 15 amino acids, cysteine and phenylalanine included. Only the CDR3 DNA is retained, 45 bases long and in frame from the first base. For this chain, trimming is 6 bases at the V end and 5 bases at the J end, and the number of junction bases without a gene match is 12. From the germline V gene, CDR1 is MNHNS and CDR2 is SASEGT. Worth noting for this clone: Its antigen is not yet known. No qualities accompany the bases; no much larger clone lies one base away.

In light of the paper, this sample's time point label describes: baseline before oral tofacitinib. From alopecia areata patients, peripheral blood was collected along with lesional scalp punch biopsies. PBMCs were isolated by density centrifugation and stained for CD3, CD4 and CD8, after which CD4+ and CD8+ T cells were sorted on a FACSAria. The receptor chain draws on TRBV6-1 and TRBJ2-5; 7 bases in between match TRBD2. The source is a human donor with alopecia areata. The sample in question was CD4+ T cells sorted from blood, obtained at week 0. This receptor has the CDR3 CASSAAGTVGETQYF. Here is the DNA: TGTGCCAGCAGCGCAGCGGGGACTGTAGGGGAGACCCAGTACTTC.